The clone carrying this T cell receptor (beta chain) was seen only once. This specimen comes from a study of blood T cell repertoires in COVID-19. Study-wide context: The United States, Italy and Spain supplied acute and convalescent COVID-19 samples. PBMCs, B-cell-depleted T cells, or T cells provided the cDNA or gDNA that made up the material.

The authors' processing: Amplifying reference gene primers gave estimates of nucleated cell counts. Clones were read by immunoSEQ multiplex PCR, and TCRdb kept only the in-frame ones, dropping some. From that table come the V and J calls and clone size; the DNA was used to work out D and trimming. The sample contains a few hundred thousand clones, roughly 88% of which appear only once. The CDR3 covers 13 residues. The germline CDR1 and CDR2 sequences are MNHEY and SVGAGI. The V and J ends lost 6 bases and 7 bases respectively, with 15 bases between them. The chain has TRBV6-5 and TRBJ1-2; a possible D gene is TRBD1 (6 bases). Sequenced material: peripheral blood. This clonotype was sampled from a man aged 18 to 29 with active or convalescent COVID-19. CDR3 coding DNA: TGTGCCAGCAGCGCAGGGGCGGCGGGTGGCTACACCTTC. This codes for CASSAGAAGGYTF.